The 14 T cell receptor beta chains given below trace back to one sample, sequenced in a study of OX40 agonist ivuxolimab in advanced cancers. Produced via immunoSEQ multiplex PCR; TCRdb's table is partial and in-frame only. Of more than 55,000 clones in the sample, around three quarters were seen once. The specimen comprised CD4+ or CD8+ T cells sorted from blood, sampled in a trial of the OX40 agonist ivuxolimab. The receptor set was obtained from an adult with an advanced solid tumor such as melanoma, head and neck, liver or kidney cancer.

CDR3 protein: CACNKRQGSTEAFF. In DNA, the CDR3 is TGTGCCTGTAACAAGAGACAGGGATCAACTGAAGCTTTCTTT. The chain recombines TRBV28 with TRBJ1-1; 7 bases fit TRBD1. V dropped 11 bases and J dropped 5; count of bases not matched to a gene: 14. The CDR3 spans 14 residues. The germline V gene has CDR1 MDHEN and CDR2 SYDVKM.

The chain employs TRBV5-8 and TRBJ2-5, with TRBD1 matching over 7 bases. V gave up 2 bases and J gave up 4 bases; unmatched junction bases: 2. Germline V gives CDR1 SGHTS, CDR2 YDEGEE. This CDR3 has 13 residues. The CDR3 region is CASSLQGRETQYF. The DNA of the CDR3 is TGTGCCAGCAGCTTACAGGGGAGAGAGACCCAGTACTTC.

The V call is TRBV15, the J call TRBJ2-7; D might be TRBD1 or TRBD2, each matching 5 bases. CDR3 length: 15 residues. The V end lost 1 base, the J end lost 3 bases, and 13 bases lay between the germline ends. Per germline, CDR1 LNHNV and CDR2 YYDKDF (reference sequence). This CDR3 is CATSRGGGTLYEQYF. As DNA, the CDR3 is TGTGCCACCAGCAGAGGTGGGGGAACTCTCTACGAGCAGTACTTC.

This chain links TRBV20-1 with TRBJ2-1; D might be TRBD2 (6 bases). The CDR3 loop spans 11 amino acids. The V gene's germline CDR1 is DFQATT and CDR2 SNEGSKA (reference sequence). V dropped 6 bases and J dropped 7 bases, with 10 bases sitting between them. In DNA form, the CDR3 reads TGCAGTGCGGGGAGCGGGAATGAGCAGTTCTTC. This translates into CSAGSGNEQFF.

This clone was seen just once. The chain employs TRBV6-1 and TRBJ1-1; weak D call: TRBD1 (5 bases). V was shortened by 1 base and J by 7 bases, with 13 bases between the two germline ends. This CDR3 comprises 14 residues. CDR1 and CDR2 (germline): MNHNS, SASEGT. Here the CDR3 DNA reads TGTGCCAGCAGTGAAGAGCCGCGTAGGGGTGAAGCTTTCTTT. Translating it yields CASSEEPRRGEAFF.

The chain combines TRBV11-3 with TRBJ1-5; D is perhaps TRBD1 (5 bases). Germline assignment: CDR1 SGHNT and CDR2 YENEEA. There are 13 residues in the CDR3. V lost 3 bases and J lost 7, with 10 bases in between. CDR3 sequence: CASSFRVKQPQHF. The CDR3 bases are TGTGCCAGCAGCTTCAGGGTTAAGCAGCCCCAGCATTTT.

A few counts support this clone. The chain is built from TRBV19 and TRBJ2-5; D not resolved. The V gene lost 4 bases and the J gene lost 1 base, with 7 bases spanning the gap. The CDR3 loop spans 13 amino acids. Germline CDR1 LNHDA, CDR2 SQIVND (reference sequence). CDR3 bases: TGTGCCAGTAGTAAGTCAGCCCAAGAGACCCAGTACTTC. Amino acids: CASSKSAQETQYF.

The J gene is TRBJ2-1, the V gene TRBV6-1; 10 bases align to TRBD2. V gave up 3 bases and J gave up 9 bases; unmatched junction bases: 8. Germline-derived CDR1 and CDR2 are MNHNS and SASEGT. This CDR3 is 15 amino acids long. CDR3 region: CASSDSLAGEGEQFF. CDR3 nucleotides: TGTGCCAGCAGTGACTCTCTAGCGGGAGAAGGTGAGCAGTTCTTC.

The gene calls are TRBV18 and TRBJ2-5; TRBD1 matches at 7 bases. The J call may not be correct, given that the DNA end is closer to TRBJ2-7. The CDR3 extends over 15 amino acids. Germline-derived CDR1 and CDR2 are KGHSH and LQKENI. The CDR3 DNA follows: TGTGCCAGCTCAACGTACCGGGACAGCCTCTACGAGCAGTACTTC. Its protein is CASSTYRDSLYEQYF.

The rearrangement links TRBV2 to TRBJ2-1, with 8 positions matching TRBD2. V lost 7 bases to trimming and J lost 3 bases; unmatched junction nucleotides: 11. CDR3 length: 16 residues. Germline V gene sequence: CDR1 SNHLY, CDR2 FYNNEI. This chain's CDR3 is CASTQRLAYLYNEQFF. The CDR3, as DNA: TGTGCCAGCACCCAGAGACTAGCGTACCTCTACAATGAGCAGTTCTTC. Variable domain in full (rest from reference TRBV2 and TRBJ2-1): EPEVTQTPSHQVTQMGQEVILRCVPISNHLYFYWYRQILGQKVEFLVSFYNNEISEKSEIFDDQFSVERPDGSNFTLKIRSTKLEDSAMYFCASTQRLAYLYNEQFFGPGTRLTVL.

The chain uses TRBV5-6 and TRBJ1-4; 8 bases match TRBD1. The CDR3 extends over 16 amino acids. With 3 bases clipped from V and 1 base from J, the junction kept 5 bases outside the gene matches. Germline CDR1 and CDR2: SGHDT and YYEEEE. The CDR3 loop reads CASSYRTGLTNEKLFF. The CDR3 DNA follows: TGTGCCAGCAGCTATCGGACAGGGCTAACTAATGAAAAACTGTTTTTT.

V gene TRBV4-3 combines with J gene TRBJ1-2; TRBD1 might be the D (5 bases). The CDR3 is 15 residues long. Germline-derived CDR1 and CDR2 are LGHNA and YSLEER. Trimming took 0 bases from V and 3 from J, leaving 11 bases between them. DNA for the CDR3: TGCGCCAGCAGCCAAGATCGGGGCGCGGACTATGGCTACACCTTC. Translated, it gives CASSQDRGADYGYTF.

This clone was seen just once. This CDR3 is CASSLASSYGYTF. DNA of the CDR3: TGTGCCAGCAGCTTAGCGTCCAGCTATGGCTACACCTTC. The gene calls are TRBV7-2 and TRBJ1-2; D gene uncertain. The CDR3 is 13 residues long. Germline CDR1 and CDR2: SGHTA and FQGNSA. V gave up 0 bases and J gave up 4 bases, with 6 bases separating them.

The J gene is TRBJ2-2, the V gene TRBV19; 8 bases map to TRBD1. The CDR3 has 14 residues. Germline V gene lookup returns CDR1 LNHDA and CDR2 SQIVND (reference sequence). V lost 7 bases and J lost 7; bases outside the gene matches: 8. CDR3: CASMGTGYFGELFF. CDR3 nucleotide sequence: TGTGCCAGTATGGGGACAGGATACTTCGGGGAGCTGTTTTTT.